The present entry profiles one TCR beta chain with its context. The antigen is undetermined. CDR3 length: 15 residues. Trimming pared 4 bases from V and 2 bases from J, leaving 13 bases between. CDR1 is LGHNA, CDR2 YSLEER, per germline. This specimen comes from a study of OX40 agonist ivuxolimab in advanced cancers. Study details: Every 2 weeks, ivuxolimab was infused into the patients intravenously at between 0.01 and 10 mg/kg. Dose-escalation patients suffered from hepatocellular carcinoma, melanoma, renal cell or head and neck cancer.

Clones were sequenced by immunoSEQ multiplex PCR, and TCRdb holds only the in-frame ones, with some missing. The sample shows roughly 67,000 clones, 92% of them seen only once. Overall study findings and caveats: On average, CD8+ T cells had more expanded clones than CD4+.

If patients had autoimmune disease history or systemic immunosuppression, they were excluded. The source is an adult with an advanced solid tumor such as melanoma, head and neck, liver or kidney cancer. Sequences were derived from CD4+ or CD8+ T cells sorted from blood, sampled in a trial of the OX40 agonist ivuxolimab. The V gene is TRBV4-3, the J gene TRBJ2-3; D is possibly TRBD1 or TRBD2 (5 bases each). Here the CDR3 reads CASSPGQSDTDTQYF. The CDR3 region has the DNA TGCGCCAGCAGCCCGGGGCAGTCTGACACAGATACGCAGTATTTT.